These 9 T cell receptor beta chains were sequenced from one sample in a study of T cell responses to AZD1222 COVID-19 vaccine. Here immunoSEQ multiplex PCR was the method, and the copy in TCRdb shows in-frame clones only, minus some. This sample has some 180,000 clones; 90% to 95% occur once, and the top ten carry around 1.6%. The starting material was peripheral blood, obtained 28 days after the second AZD1222 dose. These receptors were taken from an adult who received the AZD1222 COVID-19 vaccine.

The V call is TRBV4-1, the J call TRBJ1-5; D unresolved. Germline V gene lookup returns CDR1 MGHRA and CDR2 YSYEKL. Trimming cost V 0 bases and J 5 bases, with 17 bases left between them. This CDR3 contains 17 residues. In nucleotides, the CDR3 is TGCGCCAGCAGCCAAGAAGTCAGGTCGGCAGGCGATCAGCCCCAGCATTTT. This gives the protein CASSQEVRSAGDQPQHF.

The count of this clone is one. This chain connects TRBV11-2 to TRBJ1-2, with D maybe TRBD1 (5 bases). Germline CDR1 and CDR2: SGHAT and FQNNGV. This CDR3 spans 13 amino acids. The V and J ends lost 3 bases and 8 bases respectively, with 13 bases between them. CDR3 region: CASSFTGMGGYTF. Written as DNA, the CDR3 is TGTGCCAGCAGCTTCACAGGAATGGGGGGCTACACCTTC. Together with reference TRBV11-2 and TRBJ1-2, the CDR3 gives the full variable domain: EAGVAQSPRYKIIEKRQSVAFWCNPISGHATLYWYQQILGQGPKLLIQFQNNGVVDDSQLPKDRFSAERLKGVDSTLKIQPAKLEDSAVYLCASSFTGMGGYTFGSGTRLTVV.

The chain has TRBV3-1 (or the pseudogene TRBV3-2) and TRBJ1-2; D is unclear. The CDR3 length is 14 residues. Trimming pared 1 base from V and 8 bases from J, leaving 14 bases between. Per germline, CDR1 LGHDT and CDR2 YNNKEL (reference sequence). The DNA of the CDR3 is TGTGCCAGCAGCCAAGCGGGGAGTAGGGAAGGCTACACCTTC. It translates to CASSQAGSREGYTF.

This clone was seen just once. The gene calls are TRBV30 and TRBJ2-1; D may be TRBD1 (6 bases). The CDR3 has 16 residues. Per germline, CDR1 GTSNPN and CDR2 SVGIG (reference sequence). Trimming cost V 4 bases and J 3 bases, with 19 bases left between them. The CDR3 DNA reads as TGTGCCTGGACCCCCGAACAGGGATATCTCTACAATGAGCAGTTCTTC. Amino acid sequence: CAWTPEQGYLYNEQFF.

This clone has only one observation. The rearrangement joins TRBV5-1 to TRBJ2-5; 12 bases line up with TRBD2. The CDR3 extends over 16 amino acids. Germline V CDR1 and CDR2: SGHRS, YFSETQ. The trim removed 4 bases at V and 7 bases at J, leaving 11 bases unmatched. CDR3 nucleotide sequence: TGCGCCAGCAGCCTTGAGACTAGCGGGAGATTCGGGACCCAGTACTTC. It encodes CASSLETSGRFGTQYF.

This chain connects TRBV4-1 to TRBJ2-5, with TRBD2 identical over 10 bases. Germline assignment: CDR1 MGHRA and CDR2 YSYEKL. This CDR3 has 13 amino acids. V shed 3 bases and J 7 bases; nucleotides not matched to a gene: 2. CDR3 residues: CASSHRTSGTQYF. The CDR3 DNA follows: TGCGCCAGCAGCCATCGGACTAGCGGGACCCAGTACTTC.

The rearrangement links TRBV6-2 or TRBV6-3 to TRBJ2-7, with a possible D match to TRBD1 (5 bases). Germline V gene sequence: CDR1 MNHEY, CDR2 SVGEGT. This CDR3 is 12 amino acids long. Trimming left V 5 bases short and J 3 bases short, with 8 bases between. DNA for the CDR3: TGTGCCAGCAGTGGGGCTAGCTACGAGCAGTACTTC. It specifies CASSGASYEQYF.

The rearrangement uses TRBV7-2 and TRBJ2-7; D perhaps matches TRBD2 (5 bases). The germline CDR1 and CDR2 sequences are SGHTA and FQGNSA. Between the trimmed V and J ends, which lost 4 bases and 1 base, there was a span of 17 bases. CDR3 length: 16 residues. CDR3 nucleotides: TGTGCCAGCAGCTCTTACCTAGACACGGGATCCTACGAGCAGTACTTC. Protein: CASSSYLDTGSYEQYF. Supplemented by reference TRBV7-2 and TRBJ2-7, the full variable domain reads GAGVSQSPSNKVTEKGKDVELRCDPISGHTALYWYRQSLGQGLEFLIYFQGNSAPDKSGLPSDRFSAERTGGSVSTLTIQRTQQEDSAVYLCASSSYLDTGSYEQYFGPGTRLTVT.

A word on this clone: The junction differs from germline at one of its ends, possibly a read error. The genes are TRBV18 and TRBJ1-5, with 7 bases matching TRBD1. The CDR3 runs to 17 residues. Germline V gene data show CDR1 as KGHSH and CDR2 as LQKENI. The CDR3 region is CASSPLAVDRGNQPQHF. DNA of the CDR3: TGTGCCAGCTCGCCACTCGCGGTTGACAGGGGCAATCAGCCCCAGCATTTT.